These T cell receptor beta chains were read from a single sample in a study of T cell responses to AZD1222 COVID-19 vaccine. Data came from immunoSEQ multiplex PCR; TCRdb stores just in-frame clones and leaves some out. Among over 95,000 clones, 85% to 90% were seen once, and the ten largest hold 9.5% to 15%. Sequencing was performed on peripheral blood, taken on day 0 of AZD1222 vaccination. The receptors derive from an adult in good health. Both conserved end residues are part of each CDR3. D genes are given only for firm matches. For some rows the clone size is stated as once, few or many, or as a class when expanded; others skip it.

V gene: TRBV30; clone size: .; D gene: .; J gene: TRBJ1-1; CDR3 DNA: TGTGCCTGGAGTGGGTATACTGAAGCTTTCTTT; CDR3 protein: CAWSGYTEAFF
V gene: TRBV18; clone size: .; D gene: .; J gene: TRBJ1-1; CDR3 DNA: TGTGCCAGCTCACCACCAAGGACGCCGACTGAAGCTTTCTTT; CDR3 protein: CASSPPRTPTEAFF
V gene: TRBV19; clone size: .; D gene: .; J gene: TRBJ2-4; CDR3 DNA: TGTGCCAGTAGTATAGATGGGCTAGCCAAAAACATTCAGTACTTC; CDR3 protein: CASSIDGLAKNIQYF
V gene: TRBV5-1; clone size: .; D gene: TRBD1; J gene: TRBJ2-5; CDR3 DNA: TGCGCCAGCAGCTGGGATGGGACAGGACAAGAGACCCAGTACTTC; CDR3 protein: CASSWDGTGQETQYF
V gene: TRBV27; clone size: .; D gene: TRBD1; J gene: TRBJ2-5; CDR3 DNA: TGTGCCAGCAGTTCCAGGACAGGGGGCCCATCGGGGACCCAGTACTTC; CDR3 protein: CASSSRTGGPSGTQYF
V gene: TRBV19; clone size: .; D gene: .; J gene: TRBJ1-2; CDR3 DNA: TGTGCCAGTAGTACCTCGGTCAGGGGCTATGGCTACACCTTC; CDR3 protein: CASSTSVRGYGYTF
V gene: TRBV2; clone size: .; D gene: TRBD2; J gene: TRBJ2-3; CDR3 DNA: TGTGCCAGCAGTGCCCGGACTAGCGGCCGCACAGATACGCAGTATTTT; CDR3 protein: CASSARTSGRTDTQYF
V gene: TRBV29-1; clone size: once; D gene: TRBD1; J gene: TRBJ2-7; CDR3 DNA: TGCAGCGCCCTCCCGGACAGGACTTCCTACGAGCAGTACTTC; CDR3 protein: CSALPDRTSYEQYF
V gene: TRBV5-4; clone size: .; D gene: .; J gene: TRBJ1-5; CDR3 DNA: TGTGCCAGCAGCTTGGACGGGTTCGATCAGCCCCAGCATTTT; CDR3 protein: CASSLDGFDQPQHF
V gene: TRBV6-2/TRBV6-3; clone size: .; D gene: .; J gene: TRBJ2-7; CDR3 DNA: TGTGCCAGCAGTTACTCTAGCGACTCTTACTACGAGCAGTACTTC; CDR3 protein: CASSYSSDSYYEQYF
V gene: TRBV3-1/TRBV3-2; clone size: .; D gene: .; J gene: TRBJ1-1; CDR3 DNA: TGTGCCAGCAGCCAAGTTCGGAGACCTCTCATTGGGAACAGAAACACTGAAGCTTTCTTT; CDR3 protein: CASSQVRRPLIGNRNTEAFF
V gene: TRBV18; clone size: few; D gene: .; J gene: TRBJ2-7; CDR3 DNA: TGTGCCAGCTCACCCTCAGGAGCTAGCGCGTCCTACGAGCAGTACTTC; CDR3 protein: CASSPSGASASYEQYF
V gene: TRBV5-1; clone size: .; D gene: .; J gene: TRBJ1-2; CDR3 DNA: TGCGCCAGCAGCTTGGGGCAGAACTATGGCTACACCTTC; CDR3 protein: CASSLGQNYGYTF
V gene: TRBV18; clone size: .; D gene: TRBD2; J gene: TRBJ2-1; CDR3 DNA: TGTGCCAGCTCACCACCTTCTAGCGGGTTTAATGAGCAGTTCTTC; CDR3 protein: CASSPPSSGFNEQFF
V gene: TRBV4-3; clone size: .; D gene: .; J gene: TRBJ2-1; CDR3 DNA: TGCGCCAGCAGCCAAGATCGGGCCGTTTACAATGAGCAGTTCTTC; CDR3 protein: CASSQDRAVYNEQFF
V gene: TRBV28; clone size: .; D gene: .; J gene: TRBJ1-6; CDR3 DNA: TGTGCCAGCAGTTTACCCCCGGGCCTTAATTCACCCCTCCACTTT; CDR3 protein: CASSLPPGLNSPLHF
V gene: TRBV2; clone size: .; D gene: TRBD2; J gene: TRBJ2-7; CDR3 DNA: TGTGCCAGCAGTGGACGGGGGGGGAACGAGCAGTACTTC; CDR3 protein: CASSGRGGNEQYF
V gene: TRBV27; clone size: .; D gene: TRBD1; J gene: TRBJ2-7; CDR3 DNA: TGTGCCAGCAGTCCCCGGGACAGGGAATACGAGCAGTACTTC; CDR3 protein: CASSPRDREYEQYF
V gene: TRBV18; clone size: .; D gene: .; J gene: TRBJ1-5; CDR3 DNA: TGTGCCAGCTCACCGTTTCAATCTTCTAGCAATCAGCCCCAGCATTTT; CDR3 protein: CASSPFQSSSNQPQHF
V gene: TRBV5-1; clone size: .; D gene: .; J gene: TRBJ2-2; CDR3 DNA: TGCGCCAGCAGCTTGGAGGCAGGGGCCACCGGGGAGCTGTTTTTT; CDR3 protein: CASSLEAGATGELFF
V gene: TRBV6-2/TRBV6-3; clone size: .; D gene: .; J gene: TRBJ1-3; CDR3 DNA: TGTGCCAGCAGTTACCCTGGAAACACCATATATTTT; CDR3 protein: CASSYPGNTIYF
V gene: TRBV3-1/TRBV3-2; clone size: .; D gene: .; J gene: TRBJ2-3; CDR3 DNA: TGTGCCAGCAGCCTAGGGGGAGTGAACACAGATACGCAGTATTTT; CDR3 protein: CASSLGGVNTDTQYF
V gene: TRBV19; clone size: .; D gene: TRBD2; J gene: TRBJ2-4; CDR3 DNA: TGTGCCAGTAGTATTTCAGGGAGGGAAAACATTCAGTACTTC; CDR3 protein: CASSISGRENIQYF
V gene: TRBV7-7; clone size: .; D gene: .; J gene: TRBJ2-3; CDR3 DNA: TGTGCTAGCAGCCGTGCTAGCACAGATACGCAGTATTTT; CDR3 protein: CASSRASTDTQYF
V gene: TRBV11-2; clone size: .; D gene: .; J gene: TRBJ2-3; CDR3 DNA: TGTGCCAGCACACCCCGCCGTGGGTCAGATACGCAGTATTTT; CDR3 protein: CASTPRRGSDTQYF
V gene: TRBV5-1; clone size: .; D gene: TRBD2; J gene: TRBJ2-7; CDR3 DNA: TGCGTCAGCAGCAGGGGACTAGAAAGGAACGAGCAGTACTTC; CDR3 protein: CVSSRGLERNEQYF
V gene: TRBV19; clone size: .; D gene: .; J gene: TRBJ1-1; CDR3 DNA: TGTGCCAGTAGGCCCTCAGGGAACACTGAAGCTTTCTTT; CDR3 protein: CASRPSGNTEAFF
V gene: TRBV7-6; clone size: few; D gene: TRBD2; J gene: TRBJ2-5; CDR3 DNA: TGTGCCAGCAGCGGAGGGACTAGCGGGAGGCAAGAGACCCAGTACTTC; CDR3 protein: CASSGGTSGRQETQYF
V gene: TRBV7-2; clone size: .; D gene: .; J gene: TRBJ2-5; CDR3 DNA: TGTGCCAGCAGCTCGCGGACAGGAGGGGGGGAAGAGACCCAGTACTTC; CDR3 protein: CASSSRTGGGEETQYF
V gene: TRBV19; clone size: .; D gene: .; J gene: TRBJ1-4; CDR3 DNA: TGTGCCAGTAGTGCCCTAGAAGTCCCCAATGAAAAACTGTTTTTT; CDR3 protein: CASSALEVPNEKLFF
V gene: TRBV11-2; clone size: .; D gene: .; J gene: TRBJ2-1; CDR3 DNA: TGTGCCAGCAGCTTAGAAAGGCCAACCGGGAGAGCAAGGGAGCAGTTCTTC; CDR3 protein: CASSLERPTGRAREQFF
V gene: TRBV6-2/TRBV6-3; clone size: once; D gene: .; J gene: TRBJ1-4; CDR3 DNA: TGTGCCAGCAGCTCCGGATCCACTCCCAGGAATGAAAAACTGTTTTTT; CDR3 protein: CASSSGSTPRNEKLFF
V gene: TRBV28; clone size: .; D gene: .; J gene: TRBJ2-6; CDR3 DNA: TGTGCCAGCAGTTTATTAACAGGGAGTCTTTCTGGGGCCAACGTCCTGACTTTC; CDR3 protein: CASSLLTGSLSGANVLTF
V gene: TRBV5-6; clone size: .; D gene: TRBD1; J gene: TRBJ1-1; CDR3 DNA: TGTGCCAGCGGCGGTTGGGGACAGGGGGTGACTGAAGCTTTCTTT; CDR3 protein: CASGGWGQGVTEAFF
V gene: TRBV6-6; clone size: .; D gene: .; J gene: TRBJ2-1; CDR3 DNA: TGTGCCAGCAGTTCCGACTCCTACAATGAGCAGTTCTTC; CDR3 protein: CASSSDSYNEQFF
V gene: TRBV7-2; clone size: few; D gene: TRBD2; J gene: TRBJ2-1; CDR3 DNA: TGTGCCAGCAGCCCGGTAGCGGGAGAATTTTCCAATGAGCAGTTCTTC; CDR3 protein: CASSPVAGEFSNEQFF
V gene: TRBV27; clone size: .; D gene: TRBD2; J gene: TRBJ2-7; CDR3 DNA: TGTGCCAGCAGTTTAACTAGCGGGAGTTACGAGCAGTACTTC; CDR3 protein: CASSLTSGSYEQYF
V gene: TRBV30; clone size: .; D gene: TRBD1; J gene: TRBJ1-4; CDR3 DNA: TGTGCCTGGACTACGGGACAGGGGGGAACTAATGAAAAACTGTTTTTT; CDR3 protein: CAWTTGQGGTNEKLFF
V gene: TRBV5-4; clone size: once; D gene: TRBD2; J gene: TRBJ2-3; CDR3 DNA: TGTGCCAGCCGGGGGGAAACCTATAGCACAGATACGCAGTATTTT; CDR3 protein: CASRGETYSTDTQYF
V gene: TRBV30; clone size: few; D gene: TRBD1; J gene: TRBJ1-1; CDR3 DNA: TGTGCCTGGGCAGACAGGGTTGAAGCTTTCTTT; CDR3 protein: CAWADRVEAFF
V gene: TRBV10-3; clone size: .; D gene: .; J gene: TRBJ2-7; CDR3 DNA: TGTGCCATCAGTGAACAGGGTTACGAGCAGTACTTC; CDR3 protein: CAISEQGYEQYF
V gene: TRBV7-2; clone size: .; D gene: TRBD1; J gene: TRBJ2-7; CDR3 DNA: TGTGCCAGCAGCTTAGTAACAGGGGGGTACGAGCAGTACTTC; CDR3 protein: CASSLVTGGYEQYF
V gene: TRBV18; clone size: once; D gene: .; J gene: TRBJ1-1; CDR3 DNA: TGTGCCAGCTCACCTAGCGGCCTATTGGACACTGAAGCTTTCTTT; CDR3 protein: CASSPSGLLDTEAFF
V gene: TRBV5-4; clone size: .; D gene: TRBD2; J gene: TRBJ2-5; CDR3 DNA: TGTGCCAGCAGCTTCGGGACTAGCGGGCCGTACCAAGAGACCCAGTACTTC; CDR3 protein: CASSFGTSGPYQETQYF